This paragraph covers one T cell receptor (beta chain) sequence. TCRdb processed the RT-PCR reads anew with MiXCR; each CDR3 protein has one entry. The sample has more than 550,000 distinct CDR3 sequences, 10% to 12% seen once. The sample comes from a study of response to subunit inactivated influenza vaccine. CDR1 and CDR2 (germline): SGHTA, FQGNSA. The V and J ends lost 2 bases and 9 bases respectively, with 11 bases between them. The CDR3 runs to 14 residues. This sample was shared with a second study, whose subject was T cells expressing NK-cell markers. That report notes: In generating TCR beta cDNA, 5'RACE template switching with UMIs was used.

This receptor was taken from a man over 45 who received an inactivated influenza vaccine. The chain is built from TRBV7-2 and TRBJ1-6; the D gene is possibly TRBD1 (5 bases). Sequencing used PBMCs from blood, obtained on the day of vaccination. This chain's CDR3 is CASSLSQGSSPLHF. The DNA of the CDR3 is TGTGCCAGCAGCTTAAGCCAGGGTAGTTCACCCCTCCACTTT.